This T cell receptor (beta chain) comes out of a study of Graves' ophthalmopathy and Graves' hyperthyroidism. Study conclusions and caveats: Blood also held most thyroid clonotypes expanded above 0.001 frequency.

This clonotype was observed at least ten times. The antigen is unknown. The CDR3 spans 11 residues. Germline assignment: CDR1 MNHNS and CDR2 SASEGT. V was trimmed by 6 bases and J by 3 bases, leaving 5 bases between them. Beta-chain TCR CDR3 regions were amplified from RNA transcripts. First-round RT-PCR used HTBI primers; second-round multiplex PCR followed. TCRdb itself ran the multiplex PCR reads through MiXCR, one entry per CDR3 protein. Of some 350,000 distinct CDR3 sequences in the sample, 17% were seen once. Sequencing was done on a sample of peripheral blood. The chain combines TRBV6-1 with TRBJ1-1; no definite D call. The sequence derives from an adult woman with stable Graves' hyperthyroidism. The CDR3, as DNA: TGTGCCAGCAGGTTGGACACTGAAGCTTTCTTT. It codes for CASRLDTEAFF.